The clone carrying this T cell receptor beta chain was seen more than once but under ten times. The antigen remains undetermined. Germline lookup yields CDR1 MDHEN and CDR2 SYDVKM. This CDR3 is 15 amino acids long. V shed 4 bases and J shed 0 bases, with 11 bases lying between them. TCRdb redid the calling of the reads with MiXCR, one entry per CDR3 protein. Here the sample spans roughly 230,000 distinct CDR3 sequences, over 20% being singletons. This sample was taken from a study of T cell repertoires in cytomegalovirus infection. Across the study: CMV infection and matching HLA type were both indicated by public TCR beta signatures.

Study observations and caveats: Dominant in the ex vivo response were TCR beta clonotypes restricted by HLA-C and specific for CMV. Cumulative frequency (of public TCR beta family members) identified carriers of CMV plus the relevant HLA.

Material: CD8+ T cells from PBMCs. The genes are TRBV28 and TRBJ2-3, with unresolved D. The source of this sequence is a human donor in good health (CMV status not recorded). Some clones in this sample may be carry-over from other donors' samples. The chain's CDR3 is CASSSWTVSTDTQYF. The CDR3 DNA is TGTGCCAGCAGTTCCTGGACCGTTAGCACAGATACGCAGTATTTT.